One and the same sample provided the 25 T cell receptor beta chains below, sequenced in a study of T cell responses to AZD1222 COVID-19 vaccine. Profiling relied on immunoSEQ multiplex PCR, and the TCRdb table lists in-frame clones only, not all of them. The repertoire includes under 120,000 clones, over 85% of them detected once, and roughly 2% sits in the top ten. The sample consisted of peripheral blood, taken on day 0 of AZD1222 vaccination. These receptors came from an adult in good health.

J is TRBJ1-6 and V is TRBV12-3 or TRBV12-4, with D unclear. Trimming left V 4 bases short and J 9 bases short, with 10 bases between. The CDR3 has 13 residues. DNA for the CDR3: TGTGCCAGCAGTTCCGGTGGCAGTTCACCCCTCCACTTT. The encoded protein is CASSSGGSSPLHF.

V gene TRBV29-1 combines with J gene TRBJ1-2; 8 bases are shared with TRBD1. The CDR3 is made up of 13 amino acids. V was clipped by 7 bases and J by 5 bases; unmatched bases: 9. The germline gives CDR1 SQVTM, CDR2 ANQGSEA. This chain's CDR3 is CSAEDRASYGYTF. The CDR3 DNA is TGCAGCGCAGAGGACAGGGCAAGTTATGGCTACACCTTC.

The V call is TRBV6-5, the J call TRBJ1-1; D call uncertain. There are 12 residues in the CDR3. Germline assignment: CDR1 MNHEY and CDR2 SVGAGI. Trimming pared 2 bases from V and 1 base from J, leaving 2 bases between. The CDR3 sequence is CASSYRNTEAFF. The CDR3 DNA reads TGTGCCAGCAGTTACAGGAACACTGAAGCTTTCTTT.

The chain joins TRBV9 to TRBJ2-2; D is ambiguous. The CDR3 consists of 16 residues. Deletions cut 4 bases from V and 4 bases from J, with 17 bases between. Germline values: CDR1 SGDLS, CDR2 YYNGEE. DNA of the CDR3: TGTGCCAGCAGCCGCACCCCTGTACTGAGCACCGGGGAGCTGTTTTTT. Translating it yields CASSRTPVLSTGELFF.

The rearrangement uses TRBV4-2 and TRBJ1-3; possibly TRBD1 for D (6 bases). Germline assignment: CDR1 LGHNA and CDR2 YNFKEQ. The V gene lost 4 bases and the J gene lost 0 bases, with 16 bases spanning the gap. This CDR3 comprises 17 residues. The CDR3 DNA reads TGTGCCAGCAGCCCCCCCGGGGGCTCCTTCTCTGGAAACACCATATATTTT. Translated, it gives CASSPPGGSFSGNTIYF.

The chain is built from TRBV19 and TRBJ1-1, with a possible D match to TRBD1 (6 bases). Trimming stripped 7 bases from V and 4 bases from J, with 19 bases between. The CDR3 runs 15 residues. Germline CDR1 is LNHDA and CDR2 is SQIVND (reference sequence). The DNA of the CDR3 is TGTGCCAGTACCTCAAGTGTGGGAGGGGGCACTGAAGCTTTCTTT. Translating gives CASTSSVGGGTEAFF.

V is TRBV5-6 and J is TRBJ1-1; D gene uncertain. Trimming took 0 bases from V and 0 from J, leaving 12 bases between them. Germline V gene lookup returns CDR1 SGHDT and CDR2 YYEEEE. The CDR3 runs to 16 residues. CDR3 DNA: TGTGCCAGCAGCTTGGGATCGGGGATCATGAACACTGAAGCTTTCTTT. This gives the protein CASSLGSGIMNTEAFF.

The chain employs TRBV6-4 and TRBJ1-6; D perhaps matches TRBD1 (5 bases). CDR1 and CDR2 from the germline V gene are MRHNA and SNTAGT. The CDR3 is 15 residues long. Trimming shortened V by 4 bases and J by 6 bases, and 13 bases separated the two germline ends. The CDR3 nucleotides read TGTGCCAGCAGTGTGCAGGCAGGGAGTAATTCACCCCTCCACTTT. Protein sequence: CASSVQAGSNSPLHF.

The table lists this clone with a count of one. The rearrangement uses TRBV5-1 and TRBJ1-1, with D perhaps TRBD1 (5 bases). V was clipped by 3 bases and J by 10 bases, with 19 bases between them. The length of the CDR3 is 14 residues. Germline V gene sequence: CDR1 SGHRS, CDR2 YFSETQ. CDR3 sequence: CASSSSGGRLGAFF. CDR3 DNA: TGCGCCAGCAGCTCCTCGGGGGGAAGATTAGGAGCTTTCTTT.

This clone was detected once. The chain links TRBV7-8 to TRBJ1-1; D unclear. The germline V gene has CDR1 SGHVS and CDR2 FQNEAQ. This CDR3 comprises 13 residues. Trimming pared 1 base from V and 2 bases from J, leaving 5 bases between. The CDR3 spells CASSLGINTEAFF. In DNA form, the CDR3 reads TGTGCCAGCAGCTTAGGGATAAACACTGAAGCTTTCTTT.

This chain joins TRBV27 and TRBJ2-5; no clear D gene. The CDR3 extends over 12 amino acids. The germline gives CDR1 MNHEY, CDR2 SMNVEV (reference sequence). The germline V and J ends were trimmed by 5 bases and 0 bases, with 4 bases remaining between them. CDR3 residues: CASSPNQETQYF. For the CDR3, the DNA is TGTGCCAGCAGTCCAAACCAAGAGACCCAGTACTTC.

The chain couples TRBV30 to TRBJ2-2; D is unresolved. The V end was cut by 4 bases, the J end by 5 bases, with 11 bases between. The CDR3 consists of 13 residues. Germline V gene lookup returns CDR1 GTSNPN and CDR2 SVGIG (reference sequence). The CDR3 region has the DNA TGTGCCTGGACCATATTCATAACCGGGGAGCTGTTTTTT. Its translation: CAWTIFITGELFF.

In nucleotides, the CDR3 is TGTGCCAGCAGCGTATCCGGGACAGCTCTCTACGAGCAGTACTTC. Translated: CASSVSGTALYEQYF. V and J are TRBV9 and TRBJ2-7; 7 bases align to TRBD1. The trim removed 1 base at V and 3 bases at J, leaving 7 bases unmatched. CDR3 length equals 15 residues. Germline V gene lookup returns CDR1 SGDLS and CDR2 YYNGEE.

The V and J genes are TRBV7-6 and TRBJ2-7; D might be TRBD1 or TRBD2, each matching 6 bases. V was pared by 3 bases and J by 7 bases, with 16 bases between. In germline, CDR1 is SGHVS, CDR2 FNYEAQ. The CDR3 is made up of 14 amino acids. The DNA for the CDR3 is TGTGCCAGCAGCTTGGGGGGACCAACAGGGGAGCAGTACTTC. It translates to CASSLGGPTGEQYF.

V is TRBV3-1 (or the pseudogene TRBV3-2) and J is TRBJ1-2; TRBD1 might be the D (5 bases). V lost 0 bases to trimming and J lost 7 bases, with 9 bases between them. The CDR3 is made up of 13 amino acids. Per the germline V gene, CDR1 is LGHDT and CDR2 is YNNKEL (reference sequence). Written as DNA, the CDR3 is TGTGCCAGCAGCCAAGACCCCGGGGCTGGCTACACCTTC. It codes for CASSQDPGAGYTF.

The CDR3, as DNA: TGTGCCAGCAGCTTAGGCAGGGGCTCCTACGAGCAGTACTTC. Its protein product is CASSLGRGSYEQYF. The J gene is TRBJ2-7, the V gene TRBV7-9; D possibly corresponds to TRBD1 (6 bases). This CDR3 is 14 amino acids long. Trimming pared 1 base from V and 0 bases from J, leaving 7 bases between. Germline CDR1 and CDR2: SEHNR and FQNEAQ (reference sequence).

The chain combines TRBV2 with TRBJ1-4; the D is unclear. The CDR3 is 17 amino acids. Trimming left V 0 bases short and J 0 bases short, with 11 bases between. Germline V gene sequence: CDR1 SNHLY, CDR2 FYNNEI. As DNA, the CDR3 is TGTGCCAGCAGTGAAGCGGTTCCCCCTGCAACTAATGAAAAACTGTTTTTT. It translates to CASSEAVPPATNEKLFF.

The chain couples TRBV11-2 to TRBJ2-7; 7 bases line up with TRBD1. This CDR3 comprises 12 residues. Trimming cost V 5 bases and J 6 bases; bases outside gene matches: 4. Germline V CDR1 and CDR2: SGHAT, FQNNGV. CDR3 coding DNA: TGTGCCAGCAGCCTTGGACAGGTCGAGCAGTACTTC. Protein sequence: CASSLGQVEQYF. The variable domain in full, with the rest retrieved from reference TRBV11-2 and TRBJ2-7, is EAGVAQSPRYKIIEKRQSVAFWCNPISGHATLYWYQQILGQGPKLLIQFQNNGVVDDSQLPKDRFSAERLKGVDSTLKIQPAKLEDSAVYLCASSLGQVEQYFGPGTRLTVT.

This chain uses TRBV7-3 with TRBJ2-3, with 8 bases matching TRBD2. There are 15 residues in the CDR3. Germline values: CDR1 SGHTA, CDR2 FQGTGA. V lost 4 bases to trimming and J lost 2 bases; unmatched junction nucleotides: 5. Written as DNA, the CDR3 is TGTGCCAGCAGCTACAGCGGGGGAAACACAGATACGCAGTATTTT. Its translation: CASSYSGGNTDTQYF. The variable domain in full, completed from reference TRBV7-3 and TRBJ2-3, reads GAGVSQTPSNKVTEKGKYVELRCDPISGHTALYWYRQSLGQGPEFLIYFQGTGAADDSGLPNDRFFAVRPEGSVSTLKIQRTERGDSAVYLCASSYSGGNTDTQYFGPGTRLTVL.

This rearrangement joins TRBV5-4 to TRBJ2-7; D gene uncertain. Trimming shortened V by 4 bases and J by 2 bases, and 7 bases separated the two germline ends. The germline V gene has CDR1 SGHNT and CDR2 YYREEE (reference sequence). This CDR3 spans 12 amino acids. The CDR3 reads CASSLGTYEQYF. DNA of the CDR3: TGTGCCAGCAGCCTGGGAACCTACGAGCAGTACTTC.

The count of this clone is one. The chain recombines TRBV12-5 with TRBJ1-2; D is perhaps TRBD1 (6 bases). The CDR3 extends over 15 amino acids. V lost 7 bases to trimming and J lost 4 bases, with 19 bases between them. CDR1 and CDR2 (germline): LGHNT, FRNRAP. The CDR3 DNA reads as TGTGCTAGTGCGCGGCAGGGGCATAGCGGCTATGGCTACACCTTC. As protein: CASARQGHSGYGYTF.

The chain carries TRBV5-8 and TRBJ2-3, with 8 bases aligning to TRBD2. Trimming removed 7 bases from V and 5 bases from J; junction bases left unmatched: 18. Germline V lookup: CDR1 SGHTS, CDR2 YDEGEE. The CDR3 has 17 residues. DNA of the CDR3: TGTGCCAGCCGCCATTATAGCGGGACCCGCCGATTAGATACGCAGTATTTT. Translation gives CASRHYSGTRRLDTQYF.

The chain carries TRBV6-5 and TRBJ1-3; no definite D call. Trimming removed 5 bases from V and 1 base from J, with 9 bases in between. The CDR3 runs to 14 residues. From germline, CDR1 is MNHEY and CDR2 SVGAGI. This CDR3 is CASSTQSSGNTIYF. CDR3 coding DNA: TGTGCCAGCAGTACACAGTCTTCTGGAAACACCATATATTTT.

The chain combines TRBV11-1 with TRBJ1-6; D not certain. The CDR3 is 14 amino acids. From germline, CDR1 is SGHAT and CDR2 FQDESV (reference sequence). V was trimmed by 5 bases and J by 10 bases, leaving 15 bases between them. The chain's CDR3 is CASSPGSSGSPLHF. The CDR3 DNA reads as TGTGCCAGCAGCCCAGGTTCTTCGGGGTCACCCCTCCACTTT.

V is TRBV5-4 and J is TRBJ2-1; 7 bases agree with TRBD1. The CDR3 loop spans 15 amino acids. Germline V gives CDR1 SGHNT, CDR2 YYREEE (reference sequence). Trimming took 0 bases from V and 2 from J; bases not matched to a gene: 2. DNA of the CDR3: TGTGCCAGCAGCTTGGGGGACAGAGCCTACAATGAGCAGTTCTTC. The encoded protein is CASSLGDRAYNEQFF.